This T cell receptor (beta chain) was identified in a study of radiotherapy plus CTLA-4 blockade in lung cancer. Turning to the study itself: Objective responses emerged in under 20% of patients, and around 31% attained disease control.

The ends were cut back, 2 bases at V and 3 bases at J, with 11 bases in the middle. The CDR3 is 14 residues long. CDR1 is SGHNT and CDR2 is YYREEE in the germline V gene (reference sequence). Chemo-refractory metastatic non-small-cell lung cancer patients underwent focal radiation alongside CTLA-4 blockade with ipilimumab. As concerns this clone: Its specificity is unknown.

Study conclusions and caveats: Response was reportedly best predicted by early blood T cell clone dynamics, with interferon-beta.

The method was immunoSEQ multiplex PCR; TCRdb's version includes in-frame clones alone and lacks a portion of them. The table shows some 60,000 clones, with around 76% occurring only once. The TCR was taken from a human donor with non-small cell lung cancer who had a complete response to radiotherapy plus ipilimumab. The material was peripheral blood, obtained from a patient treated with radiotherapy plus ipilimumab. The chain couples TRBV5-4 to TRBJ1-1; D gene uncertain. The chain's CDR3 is CASSFSLRDTEAFF. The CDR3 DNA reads TGTGCCAGCAGCTTCAGTCTCCGTGACACTGAAGCTTTCTTT.